Below, 8 T cell receptor beta chains from the same sample are listed, as sequenced in a study of T cell repertoires in cytomegalovirus infection. These receptors lack a known antigen. MiXCR was run by TCRdb on the reads, yielding one entry per CDR3 protein. The sample comprises hundreds of thousands of distinct CDR3 sequences, around 30% of which are singletons, and more than 13% rests with the top ten. This material consisted of cultured CD8+ T cells from PBMCs, taken from culture after CMV antigen stimulation. These receptors all stem from a human donor in good health (CMV status not recorded). Some clones in this sample may be carry-over from other donors' samples.

This chain joins TRBV10-3 and TRBJ2-7; TRBD1 is a possible D gene (6 bases). V was shortened by 2 bases and J by 2 bases, with 13 bases between the two germline ends. CDR1 is ENHRY, CDR2 SYGVKD, per germline. CDR3 size: 15 residues. For the CDR3, the DNA is TGTGCCATCAGTGAGACAAAGACAGGTACCTACGAGCAGTACGTC. Translated, it gives CAISETKTGTYEQYV.

This clonotype was counted only a few times. DNA of the CDR3: TGTGCCAGCAGCTTGGCCGGGACAGGGGGTAACGAGCAGTACTTC. Protein product: CASSLAGTGGNEQYF. The rearrangement links TRBV5-6 to TRBJ2-7; 11 nucleotides agree with TRBD1. V lost 0 bases, J lost 5 bases, and 4 bases stayed unmatched. The CDR3 is made up of 15 amino acids. Looked up from germline, CDR1 is SGHDT and CDR2 is YYEEEE. The whole variable domain, filled in from reference TRBV5-6 and TRBJ2-7, reads DAGVTQSPTHLIKTRGQQVTLRCSPKSGHDTVSWYQQALGQGPQFIFQYYEEEERQRGNFPDRFSGHQFPNYSSELNVNALLLGDSALYLCASSLAGTGGNEQYFGPGTRLTVT.

The J gene is TRBJ1-1, the V gene TRBV19, with a weak D call TRBD1 (5 bases). CDR1 is LNHDA, CDR2 SQIVND, per germline (reference sequence). The germline V and J ends were trimmed by 3 bases and 4 bases, with 9 bases remaining between them. The CDR3 spans 13 residues. CDR3 DNA sequence: TGTGCCAGTAGTATCACGGGGCCCACTGAAGCTTTCTTT. Translated: CASSITGPTEAFF.

The V call is TRBV2, the J call TRBJ1-1; TRBD1 might be the D (6 bases). V was clipped by 10 bases and J by 0 bases, with 21 bases between them. The CDR3 is made up of 16 amino acids. The germline V gene encodes CDR1 SNHLY and CDR2 FYNNEI. CDR3 in amino acids: CATRDPRTGMNTEAFF. CDR3 DNA: TGTGCCACCCGGGACCCCCGAACAGGGATGAACACTGAAGCTTTCTTT.

This clonotype was found a few times. The V and J genes are TRBV7-2 and TRBJ1-5; 7 positions agree with TRBD1. CDR3 length equals 16 residues. Germline CDR1 SGHTA, CDR2 FQGNSA. Trimming at V came to 5 bases and at J to 2 bases, leaving 9 bases not matched to a gene. This chain's CDR3 is CASSLRDRVGNQPQHF. The CDR3 nucleotides are TGTGCCAGCAGCCTACGTGACAGGGTTGGCAATCAGCCCCAGCATTTT.

In this sample, this clonotype turned up a few times. The genes are TRBV6-4 and TRBJ1-5, with 8 nucleotides matching TRBD1. Germline V lookup: CDR1 MRHNA, CDR2 SNTAGT. V shed 3 bases, J shed 0 bases, and the junction held 1 base outside the gene matches. There are 15 residues in the CDR3. The CDR3 DNA reads as TGTGCCAGCAGTGAGACAGGGGATAGCAATCAGCCCCAGCATTTT. Translated: CASSETGDSNQPQHF.

V is TRBV6-8 and J is TRBJ2-1; 11 nucleotides align to TRBD2. The length of the CDR3 is 16 residues. Germline V gene lookup returns CDR1 MNHGY and CDR2 SAAAGT. The V segment lost 1 base and the J segment 7 bases; nucleotides outside the gene matches: 6. CDR3 DNA sequence: TGTGCCAGCAGTTACTTTCCTAGCGGGGGGCCGAATGAGCAGTTCTTC. It specifies CASSYFPSGGPNEQFF.

The chain joins TRBV5-1 to TRBJ2-7; the match to TRBD1 covers 8 bases. Germline loops: CDR1 SGHRS, CDR2 YFSETQ. Trimming took 5 bases from V and 3 from J; bases not matched to a gene: 7. CDR3 size: 14 residues. CDR3 residues: CASSSGQGGYEQYV. Here the CDR3 DNA reads TGCGCCAGCAGTTCTGGACAGGGAGGCTACGAGCAGTACGTC.